This TCR beta chain was sequenced in a study of response to subunit inactivated influenza vaccine. Regarding the study as a whole: T cells newly recruited by each seasonal influenza vaccination are few, the authors suggested.

Via MiXCR, TCRdb re-called the RT-PCR reads, giving one row per CDR3 protein. The sample shows over 750,000 distinct CDR3 sequences, 21% of them seen only once. V was trimmed by 5 bases and J by 5 bases, leaving 18 bases between them. CDR3 length equals 14 residues. Per germline, CDR1 SQVTM and CDR2 ANQGSEA. This clonotype was recorded a few times. The antigen is unknown. Sequencing was performed on PBMCs from blood, taken around 5 days after vaccination. This sequence originates from a man aged 50 to 60 who received an inactivated influenza vaccine. The chain carries TRBV29-1 and TRBJ2-5; tentative D call: TRBD2 (5 bases). The CDR3 sequence: CSVLLGSPGETQYF. Written as DNA, the CDR3 is TGCAGCGTTTTACTAGGCTCCCCGGGGGAGACCCAGTACTTC.